This T cell receptor (beta chain) was profiled in a study of cytomegalovirus exposure and HLA in healthy donors. About this clone: Its specificity is not known.

The primer mix had 60 Vbeta and 13 Jbeta primers. Only in-frame clones appear in the TCRdb table, and some are missing; sequencing was by immunoSEQ multiplex PCR. The sample includes roughly 140,000 clones, about 78% of them seen just once. Whole-study findings and limits: Later, an analysis found that common viral pathogens appeared to be linked with several of the most significant clusters. The authors later found most CMV-associated TCR beta chains appeared HLA-restricted.

The CDR3 runs 14 residues. V lost 2 bases to trimming and J lost 2 bases; unmatched junction nucleotides: 3. Germline CDR1 and CDR2: MNHEY and SMNVEV (reference sequence). V and J are TRBV27 and TRBJ2-7; 7 bases are a match to TRBD2. The TCR comes from a man aged 35 to 55 in good health and CMV-seropositive. The sequencing sample was made of PBMCs. The CDR3 sequence: CASSLIREAYEQYF. The CDR3 coding sequence is TGTGCCAGCAGTTTAATACGGGAGGCCTACGAGCAGTACTTC.